This T cell receptor (beta chain) is from a study of T cell responses to AZD1222 COVID-19 vaccine. Study-level results: Regions left unmutated in variants are reportedly the target of nearly half of spike-specific TCRs.

Of note for this clone: Its target is not known.

The repertoire was sequenced with immunoSEQ multiplex PCR; TCRdb's copy has only in-frame clones and lacks some. The profile shows 8,000 to 9,000 clones, 70% to 90% of them singletons. After removal of 0 bases from V and 6 bases from J, the junction contained 8 bases not matched to a gene. CDR1 is SGHRS, CDR2 YFSETQ, per germline. The CDR3 has 17 residues. This sample comprised peripheral blood, obtained 28 days after the second AZD1222 dose. This receptor was identified in an adult who received the AZD1222 COVID-19 vaccine. The chain has TRBV5-1 and TRBJ2-1; 11 bases align to TRBD2. The CDR3 is CASSLAMTSGTPNEQFF. In nucleotides, the CDR3 is TGCGCCAGCAGCTTGGCCATGACTAGCGGGACTCCCAATGAGCAGTTCTTC.